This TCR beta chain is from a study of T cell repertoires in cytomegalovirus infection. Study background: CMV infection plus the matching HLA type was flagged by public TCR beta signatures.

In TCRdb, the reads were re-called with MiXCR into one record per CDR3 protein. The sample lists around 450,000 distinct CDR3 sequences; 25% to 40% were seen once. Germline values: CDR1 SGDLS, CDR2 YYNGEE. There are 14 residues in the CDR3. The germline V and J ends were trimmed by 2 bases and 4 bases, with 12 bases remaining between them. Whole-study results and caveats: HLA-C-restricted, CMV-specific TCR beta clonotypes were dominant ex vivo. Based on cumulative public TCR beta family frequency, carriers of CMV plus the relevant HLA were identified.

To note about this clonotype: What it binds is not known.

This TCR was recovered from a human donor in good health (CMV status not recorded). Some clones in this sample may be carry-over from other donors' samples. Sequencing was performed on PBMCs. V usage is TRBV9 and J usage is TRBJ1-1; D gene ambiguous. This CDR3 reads CASSVGERGTEAFF. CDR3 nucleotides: TGTGCCAGCAGCGTCGGAGAAAGAGGCACTGAAGCTTTCTTT. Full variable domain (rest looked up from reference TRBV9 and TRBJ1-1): DSGVTQTPKHLITATGQRVTLRCSPRSGDLSVYWYQQSLDQGLQFLIQYYNGEERAKGNILERFSAQQFPDLHSELNLSSLELGDSALYFCASSVGERGTEAFFGQGTRLTVV.